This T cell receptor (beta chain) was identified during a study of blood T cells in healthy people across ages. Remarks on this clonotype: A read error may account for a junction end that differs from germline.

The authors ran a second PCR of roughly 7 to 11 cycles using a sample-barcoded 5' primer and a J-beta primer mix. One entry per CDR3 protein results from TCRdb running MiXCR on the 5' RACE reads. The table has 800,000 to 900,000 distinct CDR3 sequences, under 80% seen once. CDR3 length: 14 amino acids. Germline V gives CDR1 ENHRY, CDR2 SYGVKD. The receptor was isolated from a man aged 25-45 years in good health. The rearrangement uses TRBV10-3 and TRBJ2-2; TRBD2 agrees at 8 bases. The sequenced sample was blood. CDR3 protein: CAITGGHDTGELFF. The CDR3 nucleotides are TGTGCAATCACGGGGGGGCATGACACCGGGGAGCTGTTTTTT.